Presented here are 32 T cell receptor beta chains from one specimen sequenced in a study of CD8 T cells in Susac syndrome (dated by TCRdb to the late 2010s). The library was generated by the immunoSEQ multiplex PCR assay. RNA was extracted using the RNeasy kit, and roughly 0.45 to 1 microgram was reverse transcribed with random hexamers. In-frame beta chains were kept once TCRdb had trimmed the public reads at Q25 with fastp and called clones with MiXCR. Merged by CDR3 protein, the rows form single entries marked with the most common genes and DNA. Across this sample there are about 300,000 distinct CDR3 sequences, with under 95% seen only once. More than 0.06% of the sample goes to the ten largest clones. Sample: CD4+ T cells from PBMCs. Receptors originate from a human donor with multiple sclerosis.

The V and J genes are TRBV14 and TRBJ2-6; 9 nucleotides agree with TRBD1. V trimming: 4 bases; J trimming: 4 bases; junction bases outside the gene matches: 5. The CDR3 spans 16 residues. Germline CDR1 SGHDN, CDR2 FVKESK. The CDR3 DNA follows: TGTGCCAGCAGCCTGGGGACAGGGTTCGGGGCCAACGTCCTGACTTTC. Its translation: CASSLGTGFGANVLTF.

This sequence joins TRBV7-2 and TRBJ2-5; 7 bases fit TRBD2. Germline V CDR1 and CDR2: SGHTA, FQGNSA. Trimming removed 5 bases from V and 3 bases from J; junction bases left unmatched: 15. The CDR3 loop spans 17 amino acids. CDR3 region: CASSPGQRGMGEETQYF. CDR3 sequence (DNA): TGTGCCAGCAGCCCCGGCCAGCGGGGAATGGGAGAAGAGACCCAGTACTTC.

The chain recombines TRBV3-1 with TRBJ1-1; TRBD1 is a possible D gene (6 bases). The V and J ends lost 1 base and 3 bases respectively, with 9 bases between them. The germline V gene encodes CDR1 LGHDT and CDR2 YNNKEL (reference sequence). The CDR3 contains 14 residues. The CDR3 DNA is TGTGCCAGCAGCCAAGGGACAGCTTACACTGAAGCTTTCTTT. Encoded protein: CASSQGTAYTEAFF.

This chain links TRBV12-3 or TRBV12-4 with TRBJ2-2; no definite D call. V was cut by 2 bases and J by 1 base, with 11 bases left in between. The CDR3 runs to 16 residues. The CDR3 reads CASSLRSQENTGELFF. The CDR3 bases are TGTGCCAGCAGTTTAAGAAGCCAGGAGAACACCGGGGAGCTGTTTTTT.

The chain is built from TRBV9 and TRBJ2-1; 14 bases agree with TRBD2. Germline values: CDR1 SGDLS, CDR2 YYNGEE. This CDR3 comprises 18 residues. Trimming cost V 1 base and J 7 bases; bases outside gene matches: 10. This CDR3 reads CASSVHPGLAGAQNEQFF. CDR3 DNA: TGTGCCAGCAGCGTACATCCGGGACTAGCGGGAGCTCAAAATGAGCAGTTCTTC.

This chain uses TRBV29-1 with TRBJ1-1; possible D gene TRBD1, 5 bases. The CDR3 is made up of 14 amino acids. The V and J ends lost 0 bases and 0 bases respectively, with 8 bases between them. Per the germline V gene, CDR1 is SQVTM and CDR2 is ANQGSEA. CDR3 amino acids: CSVEDLGVNTEAFF. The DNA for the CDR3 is TGCAGCGTTGAAGATCTGGGGGTGAACACTGAAGCTTTCTTT.

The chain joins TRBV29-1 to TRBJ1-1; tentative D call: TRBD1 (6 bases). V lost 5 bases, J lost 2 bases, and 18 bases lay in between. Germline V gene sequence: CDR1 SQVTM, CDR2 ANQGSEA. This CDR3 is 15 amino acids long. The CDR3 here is CSVRTAIAANTEAFF. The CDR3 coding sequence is TGCAGCGTTAGGACAGCCATTGCGGCAAACACTGAAGCTTTCTTT. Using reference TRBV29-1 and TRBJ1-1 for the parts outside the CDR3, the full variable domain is SAVISQKPSRDICQRGTSLTIQCQVDSQVTMMFWYRQQPGQSLTLIATANQGSEATYESGFVIDKFPISRPNLTFSTLTVSNMSPEDSSIYLCSVRTAIAANTEAFFGQGTRLTVV.

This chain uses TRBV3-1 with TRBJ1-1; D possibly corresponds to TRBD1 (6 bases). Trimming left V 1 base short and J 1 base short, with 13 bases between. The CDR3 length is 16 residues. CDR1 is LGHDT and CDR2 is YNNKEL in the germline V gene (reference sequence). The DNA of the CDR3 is TGTGCCAGCAGCCAAGCCGCCGGGACACGGAACACTGAAGCTTTCTTT. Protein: CASSQAAGTRNTEAFF.

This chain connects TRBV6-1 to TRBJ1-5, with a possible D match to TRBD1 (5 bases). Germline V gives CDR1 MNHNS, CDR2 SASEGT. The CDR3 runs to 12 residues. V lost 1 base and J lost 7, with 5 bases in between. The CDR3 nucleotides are TGTGCCAGCAGTGAAGGGGGGCAGCCCCAGCATTTT. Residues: CASSEGGQPQHF.

This CDR3 reads CASSSGGTGGVEQFF. CDR3 bases: TGTGCCAGCAGCTCCGGGGGGACTGGGGGGGTTGAGCAGTTCTTC. V gene TRBV7-2 combines with J gene TRBJ2-1, with 7 bases aligning to TRBD2. With V trimmed by 4 bases and J by 9 bases, 12 bases remained unmatched. Germline V gives CDR1 SGHTA, CDR2 FQGNSA. There are 15 residues in the CDR3.

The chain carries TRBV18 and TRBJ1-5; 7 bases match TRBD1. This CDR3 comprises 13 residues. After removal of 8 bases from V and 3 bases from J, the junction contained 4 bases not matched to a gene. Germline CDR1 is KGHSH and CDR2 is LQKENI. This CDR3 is CASRDSDNQPQHF. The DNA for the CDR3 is TGTGCCAGCAGGGACAGCGACAATCAGCCCCAGCATTTT.

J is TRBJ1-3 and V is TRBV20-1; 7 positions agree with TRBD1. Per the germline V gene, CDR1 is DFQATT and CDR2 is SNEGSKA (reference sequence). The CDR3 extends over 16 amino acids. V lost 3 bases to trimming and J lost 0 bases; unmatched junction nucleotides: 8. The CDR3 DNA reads TGCAGTGCTAGGGCATCGGGACAGATCTCTGGAAACACCATATATTTT. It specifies CSARASGQISGNTIYF.

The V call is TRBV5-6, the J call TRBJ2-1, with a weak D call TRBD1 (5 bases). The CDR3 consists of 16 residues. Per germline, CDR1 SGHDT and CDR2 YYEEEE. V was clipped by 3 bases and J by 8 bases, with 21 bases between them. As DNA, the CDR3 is TGTGCCAGCAGCTCGACAGTGGACATTTTGGTTGATGAGCAGTTCTTC. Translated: CASSSTVDILVDEQFF.

CDR3 sequence (DNA): TGTGCCAGCAGTTTCGGACAGGGGGCGATCAATGAGCAGTTCTTC. Protein product: CASSFGQGAINEQFF. J is TRBJ2-1 and V is TRBV27; the match to TRBD1 covers 11 bases. The CDR3 contains 15 residues. Germline assignment: CDR1 MNHEY and CDR2 SMNVEV (reference sequence). J lost 6 bases, V lost 3 bases, and 4 bases had no gene match.

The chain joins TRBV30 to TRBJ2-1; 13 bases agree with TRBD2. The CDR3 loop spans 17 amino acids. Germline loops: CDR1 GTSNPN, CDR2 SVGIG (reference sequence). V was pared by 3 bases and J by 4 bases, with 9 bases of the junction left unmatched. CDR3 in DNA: TGTGCCTGGAGATCCCCCGGGACTAGCGGGACTTACAATGAGCAGTTCTTC. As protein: CAWRSPGTSGTYNEQFF.

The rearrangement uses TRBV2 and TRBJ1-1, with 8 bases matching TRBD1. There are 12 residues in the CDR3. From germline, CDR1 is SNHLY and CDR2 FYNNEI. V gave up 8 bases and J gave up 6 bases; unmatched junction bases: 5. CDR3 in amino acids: CASGDRRSEAFF. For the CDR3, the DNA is TGTGCCAGCGGGGACAGGCGATCTGAAGCTTTCTTT.

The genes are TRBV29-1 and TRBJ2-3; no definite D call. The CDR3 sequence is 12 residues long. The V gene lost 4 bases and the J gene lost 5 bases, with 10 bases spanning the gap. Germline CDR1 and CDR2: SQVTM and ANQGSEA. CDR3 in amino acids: CSVAEVGDTQYF. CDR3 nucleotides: TGCAGCGTTGCTGAGGTTGGAGATACGCAGTATTTT.

The CDR3 DNA follows: TGCAGCGGCCAATATTGGGGGAACACTGAAGCTTTCTTT. This translates into CSGQYWGNTEAFF. The chain links TRBV29-1 to TRBJ1-1; no reliable D call. CDR1 and CDR2 (germline): SQVTM, ANQGSEA. This CDR3 has 13 amino acids. V was trimmed by 7 bases and J by 1 base, leaving 13 bases between them.

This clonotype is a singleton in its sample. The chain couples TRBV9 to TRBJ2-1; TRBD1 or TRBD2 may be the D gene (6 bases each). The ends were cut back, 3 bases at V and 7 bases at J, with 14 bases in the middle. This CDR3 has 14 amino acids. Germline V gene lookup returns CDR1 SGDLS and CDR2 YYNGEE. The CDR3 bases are TGTGCCAGCAGCGGGGGGGCAGAGGGTAATGAGCAGTTCTTC. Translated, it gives CASSGGAEGNEQFF. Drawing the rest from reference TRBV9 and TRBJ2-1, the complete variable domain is DSGVTQTPKHLITATGQRVTLRCSPRSGDLSVYWYQQSLDQGLQFLIQYYNGEERAKGNILERFSAQQFPDLHSELNLSSLELGDSALYFCASSGGAEGNEQFFGPGTRLTVL.

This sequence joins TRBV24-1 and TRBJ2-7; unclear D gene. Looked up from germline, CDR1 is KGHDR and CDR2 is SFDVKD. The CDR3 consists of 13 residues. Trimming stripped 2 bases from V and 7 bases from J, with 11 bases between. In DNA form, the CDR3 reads TGTGCCACCAGTGATTCTTACAGCGATGAGCAGTACTTC. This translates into CATSDSYSDEQYF.

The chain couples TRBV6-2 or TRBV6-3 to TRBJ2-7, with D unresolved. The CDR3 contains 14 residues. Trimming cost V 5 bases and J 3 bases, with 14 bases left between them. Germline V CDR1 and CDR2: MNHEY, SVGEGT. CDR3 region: CASSLSGFIYEQYF. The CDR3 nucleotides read TGTGCCAGCAGTCTTAGTGGATTTATCTACGAGCAGTACTTC.

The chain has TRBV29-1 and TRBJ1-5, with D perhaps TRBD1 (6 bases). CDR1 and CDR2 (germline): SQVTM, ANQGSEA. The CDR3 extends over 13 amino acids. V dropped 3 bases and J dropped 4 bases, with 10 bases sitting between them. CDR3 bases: TGCAGCGTTGACCTGGGGGCGAATCAGCCCCAGCATTTT. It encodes CSVDLGANQPQHF.

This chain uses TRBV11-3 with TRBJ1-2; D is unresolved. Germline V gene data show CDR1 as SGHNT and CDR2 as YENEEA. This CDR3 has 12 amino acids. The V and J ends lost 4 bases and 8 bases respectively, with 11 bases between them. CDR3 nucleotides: TGTGCCAGCAGCTCGGACCCAAGGGGCTACACCTTC. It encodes CASSSDPRGYTF.

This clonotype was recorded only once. CDR3 in amino acids: CASSQNPDRVAKGYGYTF. The CDR3 DNA follows: TGTGCCAGCAGCCAAAATCCGGACAGGGTAGCTAAGGGATATGGCTACACCTTC. This sequence joins TRBV7-8 and TRBJ1-2; 8 bases fit TRBD1. V lost 5 bases to trimming and J lost 5 bases; unmatched junction nucleotides: 19. The CDR3 sequence is 18 residues long. Germline CDR1 and CDR2: SGHVS and FQNEAQ.

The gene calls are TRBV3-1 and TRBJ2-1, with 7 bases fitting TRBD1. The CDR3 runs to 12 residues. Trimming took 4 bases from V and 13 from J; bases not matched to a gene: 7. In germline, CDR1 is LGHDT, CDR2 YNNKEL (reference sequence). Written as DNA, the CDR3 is TGTGCCAGCAGCCTCGGACAGGCGCTCCAGTTCTTC. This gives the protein CASSLGQALQFF.

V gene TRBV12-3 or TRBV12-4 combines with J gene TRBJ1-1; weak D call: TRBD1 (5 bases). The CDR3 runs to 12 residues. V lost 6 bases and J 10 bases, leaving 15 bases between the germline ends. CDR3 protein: CASSPPGQVAFF. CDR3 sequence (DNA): TGTGCCAGCAGCCCACCGGGGCAGGTAGCTTTCTTT.

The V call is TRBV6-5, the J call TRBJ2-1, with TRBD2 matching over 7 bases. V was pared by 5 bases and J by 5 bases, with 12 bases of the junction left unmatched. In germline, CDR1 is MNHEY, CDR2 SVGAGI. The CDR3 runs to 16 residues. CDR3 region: CASSHRLARSNNEQFF. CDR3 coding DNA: TGTGCCAGCAGTCACCGACTAGCCAGGTCCAACAATGAGCAGTTCTTC.

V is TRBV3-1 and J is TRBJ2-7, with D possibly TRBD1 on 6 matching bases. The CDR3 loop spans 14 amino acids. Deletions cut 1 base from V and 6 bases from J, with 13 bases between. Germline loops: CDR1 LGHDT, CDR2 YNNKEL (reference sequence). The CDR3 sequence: CASSQAQGSREQYF. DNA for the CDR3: TGTGCCAGCAGCCAAGCGCAGGGGAGTCGCGAGCAGTACTTC.

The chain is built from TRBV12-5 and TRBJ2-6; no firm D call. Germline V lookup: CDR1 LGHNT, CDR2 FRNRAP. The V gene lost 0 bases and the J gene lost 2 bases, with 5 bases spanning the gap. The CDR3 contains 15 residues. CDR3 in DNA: TGTGCTAGTGGTTTGGTAGCACCTGGGGCCAACGTCCTGACTTTC. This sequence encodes CASGLVAPGANVLTF.

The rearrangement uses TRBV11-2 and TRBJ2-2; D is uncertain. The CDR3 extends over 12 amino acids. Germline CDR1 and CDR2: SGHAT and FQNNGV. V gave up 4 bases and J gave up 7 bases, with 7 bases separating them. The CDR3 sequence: CASSSSGGELFF. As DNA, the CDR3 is TGTGCCAGCAGCTCCAGTGGCGGGGAGCTGTTTTTT.

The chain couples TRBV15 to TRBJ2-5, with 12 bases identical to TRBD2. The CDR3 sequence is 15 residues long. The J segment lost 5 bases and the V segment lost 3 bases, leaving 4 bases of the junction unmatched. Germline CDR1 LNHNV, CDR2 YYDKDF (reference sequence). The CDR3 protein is CATSSHLAGGETQYF. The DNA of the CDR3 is TGTGCCACCAGCAGCCACCTAGCGGGAGGGGAGACCCAGTACTTC.

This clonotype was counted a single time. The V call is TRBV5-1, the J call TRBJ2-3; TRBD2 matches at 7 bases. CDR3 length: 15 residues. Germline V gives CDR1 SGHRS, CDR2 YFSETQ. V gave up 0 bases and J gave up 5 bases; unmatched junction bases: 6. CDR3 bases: TGCGCCAGCAGCTTGGCCACTAGCGAGGTAGATACGCAGTATTTT. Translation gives CASSLATSEVDTQYF.